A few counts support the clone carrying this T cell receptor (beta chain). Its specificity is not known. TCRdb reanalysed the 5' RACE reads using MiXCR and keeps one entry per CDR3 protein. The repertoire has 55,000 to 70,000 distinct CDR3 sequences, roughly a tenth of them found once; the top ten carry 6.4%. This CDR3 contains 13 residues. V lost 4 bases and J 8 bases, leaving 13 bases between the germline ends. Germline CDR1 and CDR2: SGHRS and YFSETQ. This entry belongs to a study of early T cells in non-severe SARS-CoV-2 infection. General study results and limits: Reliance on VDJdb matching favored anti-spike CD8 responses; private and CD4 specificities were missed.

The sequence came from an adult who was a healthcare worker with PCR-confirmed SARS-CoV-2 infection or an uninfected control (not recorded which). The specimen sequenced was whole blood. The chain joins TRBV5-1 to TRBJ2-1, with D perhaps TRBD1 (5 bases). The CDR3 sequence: CASSHQGSDEQFF. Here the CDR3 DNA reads TGCGCCAGCAGCCACCAGGGAAGTGATGAGCAGTTCTTC.